Below, 23 T cell receptor beta chains from the same sample are listed, as sequenced in a study of blood T cells in healthy people across ages. Alongside a J-beta primer mix, a sample-barcoded 5' primer served in a second PCR lasting about 7 to 11 cycles. TCRdb reprocessed the 5' RACE reads with MiXCR, giving one entry per CDR3 protein. The sample records about 760,000 distinct CDR3 sequences, around 25% being singletons. These same data were also listed under a study on T cells of mothers and their children.

Sequenced material: blood. The source is a boy aged 10-17 years in good health.

This chain uses TRBV27 with TRBJ2-1, with 10 positions matching TRBD2. The trim removed 2 bases at V and 5 bases at J, leaving 3 bases unmatched. From germline, CDR1 is MNHEY and CDR2 SMNVEV (reference sequence). The CDR3 length is 15 residues. CDR3 nucleotide sequence: TGTGCCAGCAGTTTACTACTAGCGGGGAACAATGAGCAGTTCTTC. Translation gives CASSLLLAGNNEQFF.

This clonotype occurred many times. The chain recombines TRBV7-2 with TRBJ2-1; TRBD1 or TRBD2 may be the D gene (5 bases each). Trimming took 1 base from V and 10 from J, leaving 8 bases between them. The CDR3 is 12 residues long. Germline values: CDR1 SGHTA, CDR2 FQGNSA. The CDR3 nucleotides are TGTGCCAGCAGCTTAGGGGACGGGGAGCAGTTCTTC. Residues: CASSLGDGEQFF.

This clonotype has more than one count but fewer than ten. The CDR3 sequence: CSAAGPNEQYF. CDR3 DNA sequence: TGCAGTGCCGCGGGTCCGAACGAGCAGTACTTC. The rearrangement links TRBV20-1 to TRBJ2-7; D possibly corresponds to TRBD2 (5 bases). Trimming cost V 6 bases and J 5 bases, with 11 bases left between them. This CDR3 contains 11 residues. CDR1 and CDR2 from the germline V gene are DFQATT and SNEGSKA (reference sequence).

This clonotype turned up a few times. The genes are TRBV29-1 and TRBJ2-3; the D is unclear. The CDR3 spans 14 residues. In germline, CDR1 is SQVTM, CDR2 ANQGSEA. Trimming took 4 bases from V and 1 from J, leaving 12 bases between them. CDR3: CSVVGLLRTDTQYF. The CDR3 DNA reads as TGCAGCGTTGTAGGGTTACTTCGCACAGATACGCAGTATTTT.

CDR3 DNA: TGTGCCACCAGCCTCTCGCCCGCTCTGACAGCGCCCTCCTACGAGCAGTACTTC. Residues: CATSLSPALTAPSYEQYF. V gene TRBV15 combines with J gene TRBJ2-7, with D perhaps matching TRBD1 (5 bases). V shed 5 bases and J shed 0 bases, with 23 bases lying between them. The CDR3 is 18 amino acids. Germline loops: CDR1 LNHNV, CDR2 YYDKDF (reference sequence).

V is TRBV2 and J is TRBJ2-7; 7 bases fit TRBD1. V shed 6 bases, J shed 5 bases, and the junction held 7 bases outside the gene matches. Germline V gene sequence: CDR1 SNHLY, CDR2 FYNNEI. The CDR3 totals 13 residues. This chain's CDR3 is CASRGQQLDEQYF. The CDR3 bases are TGTGCCAGCAGGGGACAGCAGCTGGACGAGCAGTACTTC. Drawing the rest from reference TRBV2 and TRBJ2-7, the complete variable domain is EPEVTQTPSHQVTQMGQEVILRCVPISNHLYFYWYRQILGQKVEFLVSFYNNEISEKSEIFDDQFSVERPDGSNFTLKIRSTKLEDSAMYFCASRGQQLDEQYFGPGTRLTVT.

This clonotype was seen a handful of times. The chain is built from TRBV5-5 and TRBJ1-2; D perhaps matches TRBD1 (5 bases). Germline assignment: CDR1 SGHKS and CDR2 YYEKEE (reference sequence). V dropped 4 bases and J dropped 6 bases, with 10 bases sitting between them. This CDR3 is 12 amino acids long. The CDR3: CASSLWGDGYTF. The CDR3 region has the DNA TGTGCCAGCAGCCTCTGGGGGGATGGCTACACCTTC.

This clonotype was seen a handful of times. The chain recombines TRBV10-3 with TRBJ1-5; D is perhaps TRBD1 (5 bases). The CDR3 has 12 amino acids. The germline V and J ends were trimmed by 6 bases and 7 bases, with 10 bases remaining between them. Germline V gene sequence: CDR1 ENHRY, CDR2 SYGVKD. CDR3 sequence reads: CAIRGVGQPQHF. The CDR3 coding sequence is TGTGCCATCAGAGGGGTGGGACAGCCCCAGCATTTT.

This sequence joins TRBV5-6 and TRBJ2-1; perhaps D is TRBD1 or TRBD2 (6 bases each). The V end was cut by 2 bases, the J end by 10 bases, with 16 bases between. Germline CDR1 and CDR2: SGHDT and YYEEEE. CDR3 length equals 14 residues. Written as DNA, the CDR3 is TGTGCCAGCAGCTTAGGGGGGCTCGAAGACGAGCAGTTCTTC. This gives the protein CASSLGGLEDEQFF.

The rearrangement joins TRBV12-3 or TRBV12-4 to TRBJ1-5; D is undetermined. The CDR3 length is 15 residues. Trimming shortened V by 5 bases and J by 5 bases, and 16 bases separated the two germline ends. CDR3 DNA: TGTGCCAGCAGTCCCGGAGGGATCATTTATCAGCCCCAGCATTTT. It codes for CASSPGGIIYQPQHF.

This clonotype was recorded a few times. This chain uses TRBV2 with TRBJ2-5, with D perhaps TRBD2 (5 bases). Trimming took off 6 bases at V and 4 bases at J, with 15 bases between the two ends. CDR1 is SNHLY, CDR2 FYNNEI, per germline. This CDR3 is 14 amino acids long. CDR3 protein: CASSPDQRRETQYF. The CDR3, as DNA: TGTGCCAGCAGCCCAGATCAGCGGCGAGAGACCCAGTACTTC.

This clonotype was observed a single time. Germline and junction disagree at one end, which may indicate a read error. The chain employs TRBV5-1 and TRBJ2-7; 8 bases are a match to TRBD2. The CDR3 consists of 15 residues. Germline V CDR1 and CDR2: SGHRS, YFSETQ. The CDR3 protein is CASSTLAGPNYEQCF. As DNA, the CDR3 is TGCGCCAGCAGCACTTTAGCGGGACCTAACTACGAGCAGTGCTTC.

The rearrangement uses TRBV2 and TRBJ2-5; the D is unclear. V was clipped by 4 bases and J by 4 bases, with 7 bases between them. This CDR3 has 12 residues. The V gene's germline CDR1 is SNHLY and CDR2 FYNNEI. As DNA, the CDR3 is TGTGCCAGCAGTGTTTTGGGAGAGACCCAGTACTTC. This encodes CASSVLGETQYF.

The chain links TRBV10-3 to TRBJ2-1; 9 nucleotides align to TRBD2. Germline V gene lookup returns CDR1 ENHRY and CDR2 SYGVKD. This CDR3 has 16 residues. The J segment lost 2 bases and the V segment lost 2 bases, leaving 4 bases of the junction unmatched. This CDR3 reads CAISEGSGRPYNEQFF. The CDR3 DNA reads TGTGCCATCAGTGAGGGTAGCGGGAGACCCTACAATGAGCAGTTCTTC.

The gene calls are TRBV3-1 and TRBJ2-7; D is undetermined. The CDR3 is 11 residues long. Germline V lookup: CDR1 LGHDT, CDR2 YNNKEL (reference sequence). Trimming took off 0 bases at V and 5 bases at J, with 2 bases between the two ends. The CDR3 DNA reads TGTGCCAGCAGCCAAGATAACGAGCAGTACTTC. This encodes CASSQDNEQYF.

The chain has TRBV4-1 and TRBJ1-6, with TRBD1 as a possible D gene (5 bases). Trimming took off 1 base at V and 10 bases at J, with 17 bases between the two ends. Germline CDR1 MGHRA, CDR2 YSYEKL. This CDR3 comprises 16 residues. CDR3 DNA sequence: TGCGCCAGCAGCCAAGGGTTCCCGGGCTGGGGCTCACCCCTCCACTTT. The encoded protein is CASSQGFPGWGSPLHF.

The gene calls are TRBV5-1 and TRBJ2-1; D might be TRBD2 (5 bases). V was pared by 0 bases and J by 10 bases, with 8 bases between. The germline V gene has CDR1 SGHRS and CDR2 YFSETQ. This CDR3 has 12 residues. The CDR3 DNA reads as TGCGCCAGCAGCTTGGTAGGGAGCGAGCAGTTCTTC. Amino acid sequence: CASSLVGSEQFF.

This clonotype was observed a few times. The chain combines TRBV20-1 with TRBJ2-7; no firm D call. CDR1 and CDR2 (germline): DFQATT, SNEGSKA (reference sequence). Trimming left V 1 base short and J 4 bases short, with 11 bases between. The CDR3 is made up of 13 amino acids. This CDR3 reads CSARVGVLYEQYF. CDR3 DNA sequence: TGCAGTGCTAGAGTTGGGGTTCTTTACGAGCAGTACTTC.

This clonotype was recorded a few times. The V gene is TRBV7-3, the J gene TRBJ2-5, with D perhaps TRBD2 (6 bases). The CDR3 consists of 14 residues. The germline gives CDR1 SGHTA, CDR2 FQGTGA. V was clipped by 4 bases and J by 3 bases, with 12 bases between them. The CDR3 region has the DNA TGTGCCAGCAGCTCGCGGGGCCTTAAAGAGACCCAGTACTTC. Translated: CASSSRGLKETQYF.

V usage is TRBV7-6 and J usage is TRBJ2-4, with D perhaps TRBD1 (6 bases). There are 13 residues in the CDR3. The V and J ends lost 5 bases and 9 bases respectively, with 14 bases between them. The germline CDR1 and CDR2 sequences are SGHVS and FNYEAQ. The CDR3 DNA sequence: TGTGCCAGCAGCCAAACAGGGTTAGGCATTCAGTACTTC. Its protein is CASSQTGLGIQYF.

This chain joins TRBV20-1 and TRBJ2-5, with 12 bases that match TRBD2. CDR3 length: 16 residues. Trimming cost V 7 bases and J 2 bases; bases outside gene matches: 11. Per the germline V gene, CDR1 is DFQATT and CDR2 is SNEGSKA (reference sequence). CDR3 nucleotides: TGCAGTGTTTTGGGACTAGCGGGCGCCCTTCAAGAGACCCAGTACTTC. Amino acids: CSVLGLAGALQETQYF.

As regards this clonotype: Relative to the germline gene, one junction end is altered; a read error may explain this. The chain joins TRBV20-1 to TRBJ2-1; 8 positions agree with TRBD2. The CDR3 spans 11 residues. Germline CDR1 DFQATT, CDR2 SNEGSKA (reference sequence). The CDR3 loop is CSALLAGPLIF. The CDR3 coding sequence is TGCAGTGCTTTATTAGCGGGGCCACTGATCTTC.

The CDR3 region is CASRSYRGSYNEQFF. The DNA for the CDR3 is TGTGCCAGCAGGTCATACAGGGGCTCCTACAATGAGCAGTTCTTC. The chain has TRBV25-1 and TRBJ2-1, with 7 positions matching TRBD1. V lost 6 bases and J lost 0; bases outside the gene matches: 5. The CDR3 runs 15 residues. Germline CDR1 MGHDK, CDR2 SYGVNS. Full variable domain (remainder filled in from reference TRBV25-1 and TRBJ2-1): EADIYQTPRYLVIGTGKKITLECSQTMGHDKMYWYQQDPGMELHLIHYSYGVNSTEKGDLSSESTVSRIRTEHFPLTLESARPSHTSQYLCASRSYRGSYNEQFFGPGTRLTVL.